These 3 T cell receptor beta chains share one sample of origin, sequenced in a study of T cells after yellow fever vaccination. MiXCR was run by TCRdb on the 5' RACE reads, yielding one entry per CDR3 protein. The sample lists approximately 600,000 distinct CDR3 sequences; approximately 13% were seen once. The input for sequencing was PBMCs, taken on the day of the yellow fever booster vaccination. These receptors were obtained from a man aged 25 to 45 who received the YFV17D yellow fever vaccine.

The chain couples TRBV20-1 to TRBJ2-7; D gene uncertain. V was trimmed by 2 bases and J by 9 bases, leaving 8 bases between them. CDR1 is DFQATT, CDR2 SNEGSKA, per germline (reference sequence). This CDR3 has 10 residues. CDR3 residues: CSARRLGQYF. In DNA form, the CDR3 reads TGCAGTGCTAGACGCCTGGGGCAGTACTTC.

A few counts support this clonotype. The chain recombines TRBV28 with TRBJ2-3, with D maybe TRBD1 (5 bases). Germline V gene sequence: CDR1 MDHEN, CDR2 SYDVKM. The CDR3 loop spans 17 amino acids. V was pared by 4 bases and J by 6 bases, with 23 bases between. CDR3 in amino acids: CASSSTTTVSPWDTQYF. The CDR3 DNA is TGTGCCAGCAGTTCAACGACGACAGTCTCGCCCTGGGATACGCAGTATTTT.

This clonotype was observed a few times. The chain links TRBV19 to TRBJ2-3, with 7 bases fitting TRBD1. After removal of 7 bases from V and 7 bases from J, the junction contained 11 bases not matched to a gene. CDR1 and CDR2 (germline): LNHDA, SQIVND (reference sequence). The CDR3 totals 14 residues. The CDR3 coding sequence is TGTGCCAGTAACGCTGAGACAGGGCTGTATACGCAGTATTTT. Amino acid sequence: CASNAETGLYTQYF.